Listed below are T cell receptor beta chains from one sample, sequenced in a study of shared clonotypes between healthy human individuals. Method: immunoSEQ multiplex PCR; TCRdb's copy keeps in-frame clones and lacks some. The repertoire has more than 2,000,000 clones, approximately 94% of them found once; the top ten carry 0.14%. Sequenced: naive CD4+ T cells sorted from blood. These receptors were collected from a man aged 18 to 30 in good health. Each CDR3 is given with its conserved first and last residue. Each record gives: J gene, clone size, D gene, V gene, CDR3 protein, CDR3 DNA. The D gene is left open where the match is weak. Size is omitted from some rows. Given values are once, few, many or a class for expanded clones.

j_call: TRBJ1-5
clone_size: NA
d_call: NA
v_call: TRBV28
cdr3_aa: CASSLTRGFTGTSNQPQHF
cdr3_nt: TGTGCCAGCAGTTTAACGAGGGGATTTACAGGGACGAGCAATCAGCCCCAGCATTTT

j_call: TRBJ2-7
clone_size: NA
d_call: TRBD1
v_call: TRBV5-1
cdr3_aa: CASSTGGTYEQYF
cdr3_nt: TGCGCCAGCTCGACAGGGGGCACCTACGAGCAGTACTTC

j_call: TRBJ2-5
clone_size: NA
d_call: NA
v_call: TRBV29-1
cdr3_aa: CSVDRSQETQYF
cdr3_nt: TGCAGCGTTGACCGCAGCCAAGAGACCCAGTACTTC

j_call: TRBJ2-2
clone_size: NA
d_call: NA
v_call: TRBV18
cdr3_aa: CASSPPTFTGELFF
cdr3_nt: TGTGCCAGCTCACCACCCACATTTACCGGGGAGCTGTTTTTT

j_call: TRBJ1-4
clone_size: NA
d_call: NA
v_call: TRBV10-3
cdr3_aa: CAISDGGMGEKLFF
cdr3_nt: TGTGCCATCAGTGACGGGGGGATGGGGGAAAAACTGTTTTTT

j_call: TRBJ1-4
clone_size: NA
d_call: NA
v_call: TRBV5-5
cdr3_aa: CASSWGVGEKLFF
cdr3_nt: TGTGCCAGCAGCTGGGGAGTTGGGGAAAAACTGTTTTTT

j_call: TRBJ1-6
clone_size: once
d_call: NA
v_call: TRBV7-2
cdr3_aa: CASSFSTQPYSPLHF
cdr3_nt: TGTGCCAGCAGCTTCTCGACACAACCCTATTCACCCCTCCACTTT

j_call: TRBJ2-3
clone_size: NA
d_call: NA
v_call: TRBV5-1
cdr3_aa: CASSLDGVGDTQYF
cdr3_nt: TGCGCCAGCAGCTTGGATGGGGTAGGTGATACGCAGTATTTT

j_call: TRBJ2-3
clone_size: NA
d_call: NA
v_call: TRBV4-2
cdr3_aa: CASSQDIFMGSVDTQYF
cdr3_nt: TGTGCCAGCAGCCAAGATATTTTCATGGGGAGCGTAGATACGCAGTATTTT

j_call: TRBJ2-5
clone_size: NA
d_call: NA
v_call: TRBV20-1
cdr3_aa: CSALMKETQYF
cdr3_nt: TGCAGTGCTCTCATGAAAGAGACCCAGTACTTC

j_call: TRBJ2-5
clone_size: NA
d_call: TRBD1
v_call: TRBV18
cdr3_aa: CASSSGQEETQYF
cdr3_nt: TGTGCCAGCTCATCGGGACAGGAAGAGACCCAGTACTTC

j_call: TRBJ2-7
clone_size: NA
d_call: NA
v_call: TRBV28
cdr3_aa: CASSRDLPPYEQYF
cdr3_nt: TGTGCCAGCAGCCGGGACCTCCCCCCCTACGAGCAGTACTTC

j_call: TRBJ2-4
clone_size: NA
d_call: NA
v_call: TRBV4-2
cdr3_aa: CASSPGPQLAKNIQYF
cdr3_nt: TGTGCCAGCAGCCCCGGTCCCCAATTAGCCAAAAACATTCAGTACTTC

j_call: TRBJ1-2
clone_size: once
d_call: NA
v_call: TRBV7-9
cdr3_aa: CASSWGVANYGYTF
cdr3_nt: TGTGCCAGCAGCTGGGGGGTAGCCAACTATGGCTACACCTTC

j_call: TRBJ2-7
clone_size: once
d_call: TRBD1
v_call: TRBV4-1
cdr3_aa: CASSQELQDRAHEQYF
cdr3_nt: TGCGCCAGCAGCCAAGAACTCCAGGACAGGGCACACGAGCAGTACTTC

j_call: TRBJ2-2
clone_size: NA
d_call: NA
v_call: TRBV21-1
cdr3_aa: CASSKVWGLAGVSGELFF
cdr3_nt: TGTGCCAGCAGCAAAGTGTGGGGACTAGCGGGAGTGAGCGGGGAGCTGTTTTTT

j_call: TRBJ1-5
clone_size: NA
d_call: NA
v_call: TRBV11-2
cdr3_aa: CAPKRGHSNQPQHF
cdr3_nt: TGTGCCCCCAAAAGGGGTCATAGCAATCAGCCCCAGCATTTT

j_call: TRBJ2-5
clone_size: NA
d_call: NA
v_call: TRBV19
cdr3_aa: CASSYKETQYF
cdr3_nt: TGTGCCAGTTCCTATAAGGAGACCCAGTACTTC

j_call: TRBJ2-5
clone_size: NA
d_call: NA
v_call: TRBV10-3
cdr3_aa: CATRPGVGETQYF
cdr3_nt: TGTGCCACCAGGCCGGGGGTTGGGGAGACCCAGTACTTC

j_call: TRBJ2-7
clone_size: NA
d_call: NA
v_call: TRBV7-9
cdr3_aa: CASSLVHRSGSGVHYEQYF
cdr3_nt: TGTGCCAGCAGCTTAGTCCACCGGTCGGGTTCGGGTGTTCACTACGAGCAGTACTTC

j_call: TRBJ2-5
clone_size: NA
d_call: TRBD2
v_call: TRBV6-6
cdr3_aa: CASSARLAGYETQYF
cdr3_nt: TGTGCCAGCAGTGCGAGACTAGCGGGTTATGAGACCCAGTACTTC

j_call: TRBJ1-3
clone_size: once
d_call: NA
v_call: TRBV5-1
cdr3_aa: CASSSGVFSGNTIYF
cdr3_nt: TGCGCCAGCAGCTCAGGGGTTTTCTCTGGAAACACCATATATTTT

j_call: TRBJ2-5
clone_size: NA
d_call: NA
v_call: TRBV9
cdr3_aa: CASSVWIGDQETQYF
cdr3_nt: TGTGCCAGCAGCGTTTGGATCGGGGATCAAGAGACCCAGTACTTC

j_call: TRBJ1-1
clone_size: NA
d_call: NA
v_call: TRBV2
cdr3_aa: CASSAPPAANTEAFF
cdr3_nt: TGTGCCAGCAGTGCGCCACCGGCCGCGAACACTGAAGCTTTCTTT

j_call: TRBJ1-1
clone_size: NA
d_call: NA
v_call: TRBV7-2
cdr3_aa: CASSPRRGANTEAFF
cdr3_nt: TGTGCCAGCAGCCCCAGGCGGGGGGCGAACACTGAAGCTTTCTTT

j_call: TRBJ2-2
clone_size: NA
d_call: NA
v_call: TRBV7-9
cdr3_aa: CASSSGSGELFF
cdr3_nt: TGTGCCAGCAGCTCAGGGTCCGGGGAGCTGTTTTTT

j_call: TRBJ2-1
clone_size: NA
d_call: TRBD2
v_call: TRBV7-3
cdr3_aa: CASSGLGVGDEQFF
cdr3_nt: TGTGCCAGCAGCGGACTAGGCGTGGGGGATGAGCAGTTCTTC

j_call: TRBJ2-2
clone_size: NA
d_call: NA
v_call: TRBV7-9
cdr3_aa: CASSPRQNTGELFF
cdr3_nt: TGTGCCAGCAGCCCGCGACAGAACACCGGGGAGCTGTTTTTT

j_call: TRBJ1-5
clone_size: few
d_call: NA
v_call: TRBV7-9
cdr3_aa: CASSLDTNQPQHF
cdr3_nt: TGTGCCAGCAGCCTGGACACGAATCAGCCCCAGCATTTT

j_call: TRBJ2-3
clone_size: NA
d_call: NA
v_call: TRBV7-9
cdr3_aa: CASSPTVTDTQYF
cdr3_nt: TGTGCCAGCAGCCCGACGGTCACAGATACGCAGTATTTT

j_call: TRBJ2-2
clone_size: NA
d_call: NA
v_call: TRBV7-6
cdr3_aa: CASSHWGAGTGELFF
cdr3_nt: TGTGCCAGCAGCCATTGGGGGGCAGGGACCGGGGAGCTGTTTTTT

j_call: TRBJ2-1
clone_size: NA
d_call: TRBD2
v_call: TRBV5-4
cdr3_aa: CASSTSGNNEQFF
cdr3_nt: TGTGCCAGCAGTACTAGCGGTAACAATGAGCAGTTCTTC

j_call: TRBJ2-3
clone_size: NA
d_call: TRBD2
v_call: TRBV2
cdr3_aa: CASSEFVLAGLDTQYF
cdr3_nt: TGTGCCAGCAGTGAATTCGTCCTAGCGGGGTTAGATACGCAGTATTTT

j_call: TRBJ2-3
clone_size: NA
d_call: NA
v_call: TRBV7-2
cdr3_aa: CASSFWGLPGLKYF
cdr3_nt: TGTGCCAGCAGCTTCTGGGGACTTCCCGGGCTCAAGTATTTT

j_call: TRBJ2-3
clone_size: NA
d_call: TRBD2
v_call: TRBV19
cdr3_aa: CASSRLAGSTPDTQYF
cdr3_nt: TGTGCCAGTAGTAGGCTAGCGGGAAGCACGCCAGATACGCAGTATTTT

j_call: TRBJ2-7
clone_size: NA
d_call: NA
v_call: TRBV28
cdr3_aa: CASTQGDSLYEQYF
cdr3_nt: TGTGCCAGCACCCAAGGGGACTCCCTCTACGAGCAGTACTTC

j_call: TRBJ1-6
clone_size: NA
d_call: NA
v_call: TRBV28
cdr3_aa: CASNGLTKASYNSPLHF
cdr3_nt: TGTGCCAGCAACGGACTTACCAAGGCATCCTATAATTCACCCCTCCACTTT

j_call: TRBJ2-2
clone_size: once
d_call: TRBD2
v_call: TRBV6-1
cdr3_aa: CASSEALRLAGGRNTGELFF
cdr3_nt: TGTGCCAGCAGTGAAGCGCTACGGCTAGCGGGGGGTCGGAACACCGGGGAGCTGTTTTTT

j_call: TRBJ2-5
clone_size: NA
d_call: NA
v_call: TRBV2
cdr3_aa: CASSVQALGQETQYF
cdr3_nt: TGTGCCAGCAGTGTACAGGCATTAGGTCAAGAGACCCAGTACTTC

j_call: TRBJ2-7
clone_size: NA
d_call: NA
v_call: TRBV6-6
cdr3_aa: CASSYSQAGSYEQYF
cdr3_nt: TGTGCCAGCAGTTACTCTCAAGCTGGATCCTACGAGCAGTACTTC

j_call: TRBJ2-7
clone_size: NA
d_call: NA
v_call: TRBV30
cdr3_aa: CAWSVEMYSGLPYF
cdr3_nt: TGTGCCTGGAGTGTAGAGATGTATTCGGGGCTTCCCTACTTC

j_call: TRBJ1-6
clone_size: NA
d_call: NA
v_call: TRBV27
cdr3_aa: CASSLSTAYNSPLHF
cdr3_nt: TGTGCCAGCAGTTTATCGACGGCCTATAATTCACCCCTCCACTTT

j_call: TRBJ1-5
clone_size: NA
d_call: NA
v_call: TRBV28
cdr3_aa: CASSLRTQRGNQPQHF
cdr3_nt: TGTGCCAGCAGTCTCCGGACCCAGAGGGGCAATCAGCCCCAGCATTTT

j_call: TRBJ2-7
clone_size: NA
d_call: TRBD2
v_call: TRBV6-5
cdr3_aa: CASSYGGLAGAKQYF
cdr3_nt: TGTGCCAGCAGTTACGGGGGACTAGCGGGAGCTAAGCAGTACTTC

j_call: TRBJ1-1
clone_size: few
d_call: NA
v_call: TRBV27
cdr3_aa: CASSFYSDMGTEAFF
cdr3_nt: TGTGCCAGCAGTTTTTACTCGGATATGGGCACTGAAGCTTTCTTT

j_call: TRBJ2-7
clone_size: once
d_call: NA
v_call: TRBV15
cdr3_aa: CATSRGGVYEQYF
cdr3_nt: TGTGCCACCAGCAGAGGAGGGGTCTACGAGCAGTACTTC

j_call: TRBJ2-7
clone_size: NA
d_call: TRBD2
v_call: TRBV6-6
cdr3_aa: CASKFTSGSPYEQYF
cdr3_nt: TGTGCCAGCAAATTTACTAGCGGGAGCCCTTACGAGCAGTACTTC

j_call: TRBJ2-7
clone_size: NA
d_call: NA
v_call: TRBV7-1
cdr3_aa: CASSSRLGSYEQYF
cdr3_nt: TGTGCCAGCAGCTCCCGTTTGGGATCCTACGAGCAGTACTTC